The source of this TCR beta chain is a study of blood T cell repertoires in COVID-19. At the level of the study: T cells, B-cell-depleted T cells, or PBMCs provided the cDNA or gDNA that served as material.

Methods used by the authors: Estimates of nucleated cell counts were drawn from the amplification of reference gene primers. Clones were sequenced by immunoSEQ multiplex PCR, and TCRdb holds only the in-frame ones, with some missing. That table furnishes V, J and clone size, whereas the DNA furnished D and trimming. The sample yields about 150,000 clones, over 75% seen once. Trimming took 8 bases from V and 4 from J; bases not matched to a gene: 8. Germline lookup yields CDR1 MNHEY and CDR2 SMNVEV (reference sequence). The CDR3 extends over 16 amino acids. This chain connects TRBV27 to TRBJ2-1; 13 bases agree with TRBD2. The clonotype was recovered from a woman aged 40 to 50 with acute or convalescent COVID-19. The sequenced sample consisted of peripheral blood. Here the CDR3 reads CASFKPGLAGYNEQFF. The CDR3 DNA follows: TGTGCCAGCTTTAAACCGGGACTAGCGGGGTACAATGAGCAGTTCTTC.